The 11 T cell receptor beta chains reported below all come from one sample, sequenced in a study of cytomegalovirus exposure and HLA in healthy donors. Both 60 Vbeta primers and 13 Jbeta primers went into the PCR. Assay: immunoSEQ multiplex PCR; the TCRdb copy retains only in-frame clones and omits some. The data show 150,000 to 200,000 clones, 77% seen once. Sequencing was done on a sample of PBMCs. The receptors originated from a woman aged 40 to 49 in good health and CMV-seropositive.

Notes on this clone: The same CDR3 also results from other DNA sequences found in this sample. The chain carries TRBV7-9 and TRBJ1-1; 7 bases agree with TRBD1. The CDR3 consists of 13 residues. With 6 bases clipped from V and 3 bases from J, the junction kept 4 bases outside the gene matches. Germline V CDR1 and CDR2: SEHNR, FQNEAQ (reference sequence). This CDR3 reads CASSFTGDTEAFF. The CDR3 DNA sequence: TGTGCCAGCAGTTTTACAGGGGACACTGAAGCTTTCTTT.

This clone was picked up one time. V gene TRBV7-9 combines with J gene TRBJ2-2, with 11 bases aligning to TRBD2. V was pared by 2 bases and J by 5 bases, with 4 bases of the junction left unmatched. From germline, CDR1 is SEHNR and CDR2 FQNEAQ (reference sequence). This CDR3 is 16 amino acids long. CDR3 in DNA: TGTGCCAGCAGCTTAACTAGCGGGAGAGGAACCGGGGAGCTGTTTTTT. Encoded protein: CASSLTSGRGTGELFF.

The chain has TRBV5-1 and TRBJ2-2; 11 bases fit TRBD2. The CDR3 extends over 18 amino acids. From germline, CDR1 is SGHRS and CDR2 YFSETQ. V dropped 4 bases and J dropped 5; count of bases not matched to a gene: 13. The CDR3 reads CASSQGTSGPPSTGELFF. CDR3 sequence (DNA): TGCGCCAGCAGCCAGGGGACTAGCGGTCCTCCGAGTACCGGGGAGCTGTTTTTT.

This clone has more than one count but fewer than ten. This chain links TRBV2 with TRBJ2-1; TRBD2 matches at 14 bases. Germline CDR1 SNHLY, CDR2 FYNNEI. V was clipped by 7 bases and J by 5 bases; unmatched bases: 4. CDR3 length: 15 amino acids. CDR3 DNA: TGTGCCAGCACCAAGGGACTAGCGGGAGACAATGAGCAGTTCTTC. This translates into CASTKGLAGDNEQFF.

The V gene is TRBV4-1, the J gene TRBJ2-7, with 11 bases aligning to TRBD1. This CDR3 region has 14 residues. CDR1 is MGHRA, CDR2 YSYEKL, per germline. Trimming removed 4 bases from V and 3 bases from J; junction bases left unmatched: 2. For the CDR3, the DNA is TGCGCCAGCAGCCTGGGACAGGGGGGCTACGAGCAGTACTTC. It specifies CASSLGQGGYEQYF.

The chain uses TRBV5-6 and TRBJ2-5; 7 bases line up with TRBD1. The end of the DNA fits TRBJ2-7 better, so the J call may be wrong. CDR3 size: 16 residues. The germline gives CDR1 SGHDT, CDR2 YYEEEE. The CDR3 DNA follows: TGTGCCAGCAGCTTGGATAGGGCAGGGGGTTTCGACGAGCAGTACTTC. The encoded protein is CASSLDRAGGFDEQYF.

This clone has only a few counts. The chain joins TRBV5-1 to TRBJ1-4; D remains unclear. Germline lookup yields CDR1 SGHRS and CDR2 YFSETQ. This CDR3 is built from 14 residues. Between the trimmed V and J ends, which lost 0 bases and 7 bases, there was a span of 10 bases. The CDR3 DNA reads TGCGCCAGCAGCTTGGGCAGGAGGGCTGAAAAACTGTTTTTT. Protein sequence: CASSLGRRAEKLFF.

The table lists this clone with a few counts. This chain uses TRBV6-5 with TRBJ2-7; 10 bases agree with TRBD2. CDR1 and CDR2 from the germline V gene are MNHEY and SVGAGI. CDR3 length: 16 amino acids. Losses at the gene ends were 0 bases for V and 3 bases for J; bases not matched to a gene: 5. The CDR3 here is CASSYSMTSGYYEQYF. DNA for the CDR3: TGTGCCAGCAGTTACTCGATGACTAGCGGGTACTACGAGCAGTACTTC.

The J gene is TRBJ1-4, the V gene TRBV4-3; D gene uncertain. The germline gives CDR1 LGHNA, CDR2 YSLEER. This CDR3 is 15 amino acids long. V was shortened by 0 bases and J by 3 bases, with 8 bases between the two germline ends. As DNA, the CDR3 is TGCGCCAGCAGCCAAGATTCGGGTCCTAATGAAAAACTGTTTTTT. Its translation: CASSQDSGPNEKLFF.

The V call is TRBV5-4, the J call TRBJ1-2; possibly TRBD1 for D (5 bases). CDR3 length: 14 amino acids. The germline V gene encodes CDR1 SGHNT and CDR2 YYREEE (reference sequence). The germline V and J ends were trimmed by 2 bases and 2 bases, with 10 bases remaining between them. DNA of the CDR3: TGTGCCAGCAGCTTTCCGGGACTCAACTATGGCTACACCTTC. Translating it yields CASSFPGLNYGYTF.

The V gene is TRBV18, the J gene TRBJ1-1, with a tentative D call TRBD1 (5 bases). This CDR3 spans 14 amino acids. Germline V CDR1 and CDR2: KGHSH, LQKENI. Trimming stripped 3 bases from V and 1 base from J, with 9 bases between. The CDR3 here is CASSPGHANTEAFF. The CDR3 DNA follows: TGTGCCAGCTCACCCGGACACGCGAACACTGAAGCTTTCTTT.